These T cell receptor beta chains were read from a single sample in a study of Graves' ophthalmopathy and Graves' hyperthyroidism. In TCRdb, the multiplex PCR reads were re-called with MiXCR into one record per CDR3 protein. Of around 1,200,000 distinct CDR3 sequences listed, less than 45% are singletons. The sample consisted of peripheral blood or thyroid tissue (not recorded which). These receptors came from an adult man with Graves' hyperthyroidism. The CDR3 runs from the conserved cysteine through the conserved F or W. The D gene is left open where the match is weak. Only some rows state a clone size, as once, few, many or a class for expanded clones.

clone size: .; V gene: TRBV29-1; J gene: TRBJ1-4; D gene: .; CDR3 protein: CSVDSDLEKLFF; CDR3 DNA: TGCAGCGTTGATAGTGACCTCGAAAAACTGTTTTTT
clone size: many; V gene: TRBV19; J gene: TRBJ1-2; D gene: .; CDR3 protein: CASSPGETGYGYTF; CDR3 DNA: TGTGCCAGTAGTCCAGGGGAGACGGGCTATGGCTACACCTTC
clone size: many; V gene: TRBV27; J gene: TRBJ1-2; D gene: TRBD1; CDR3 protein: CASSITGEMGYTF; CDR3 DNA: TGTGCCAGCAGTATCACAGGGGAAATGGGCTACACCTTC
clone size: few; V gene: TRBV4-3; J gene: TRBJ1-1; D gene: .; CDR3 protein: CASSQEASANTEAFF; CDR3 DNA: TGCGCCAGCAGCCAAGAGGCGTCAGCTAACACTGAAGCTTTCTTT
clone size: many; V gene: TRBV2; J gene: TRBJ2-7; D gene: .; CDR3 protein: CASSEEPEQYF; CDR3 DNA: TGTGCCAGCAGTGAAGAGCCCGAGCAGTACTTC
clone size: .; V gene: TRBV15; J gene: TRBJ1-1; D gene: .; CDR3 protein: CATSRNRVRAEAFF; CDR3 DNA: TGTGCCACCAGCAGAAACAGGGTCCGCGCTGAAGCTTTCTTT
clone size: many; V gene: TRBV10-3; J gene: TRBJ2-7; D gene: .; CDR3 protein: CAISDGQGIDEQYF; CDR3 DNA: TGTGCCATCAGTGATGGGCAGGGTATCGACGAGCAGTACTTC
clone size: few; V gene: TRBV5-1; J gene: TRBJ1-2; D gene: .; CDR3 protein: CASPSPTRAPRNGYTF; CDR3 DNA: TGCGCCAGTCCTTCCCCCACGAGGGCACCCCGGAATGGCTACACCTTC
clone size: many; V gene: TRBV20-1; J gene: TRBJ2-5; D gene: TRBD2; CDR3 protein: CSAREYGGRGQETQYF; CDR3 DNA: TGCAGTGCTAGAGAATATGGCGGGAGAGGGCAAGAGACCCAGTACTTC
clone size: .; V gene: TRBV12-3/TRBV12-4; J gene: TRBJ2-7; D gene: .; CDR3 protein: CASSLKQGSYEQYF; CDR3 DNA: TGTGCCAGCAGTTTAAAACAGGGCAGTTACGAGCAGTACTTC
clone size: many; V gene: TRBV29-1; J gene: TRBJ2-5; D gene: TRBD1; CDR3 protein: CSVGLLGQIQETQYF; CDR3 DNA: TGCAGCGTGGGCCTTTTGGGACAGATACAAGAGACCCAGTACTTC
clone size: many; V gene: TRBV29-1; J gene: TRBJ1-4; D gene: TRBD1; CDR3 protein: CSVTGTANEKLFF; CDR3 DNA: TGCAGCGTTACCGGGACAGCTAATGAAAAACTGTTTTTT
clone size: .; V gene: TRBV29-1; J gene: TRBJ2-6; D gene: .; CDR3 protein: CSVEGARSSGANVLTF; CDR3 DNA: TGCAGCGTTGAGGGGGCCCGGAGCTCTGGGGCCAACGTCCTGACTTTC
clone size: .; V gene: TRBV15; J gene: TRBJ2-5; D gene: .; CDR3 protein: CATSRQLGETQYF; CDR3 DNA: TGTGCCACCAGCAGGCAGCTTGGAGAGACCCAGTACTTC
clone size: many; V gene: TRBV13; J gene: TRBJ1-5; D gene: .; CDR3 protein: CASSLRGNDQPQHF; CDR3 DNA: TGTGCCAGCAGCTTAAGAGGGAACGATCAGCCCCAGCATTTT
clone size: many; V gene: TRBV20-1; J gene: TRBJ1-5; D gene: .; CDR3 protein: CSARRGQDELGGQPQHF; CDR3 DNA: TGCAGTGCCAGAAGGGGACAAGATGAGTTAGGAGGTCAGCCCCAGCATTTT
clone size: .; V gene: TRBV7-6; J gene: TRBJ2-7; D gene: .; CDR3 protein: CASSRDGGFPGSSYEQYF; CDR3 DNA: TGTGCCAGCAGCAGAGACGGGGGATTTCCCGGAAGCTCCTACGAGCAGTACTTC
clone size: .; V gene: TRBV29-1; J gene: TRBJ1-2; D gene: .; CDR3 protein: CSVEDLGGTNYGYTF; CDR3 DNA: TGCAGTGTTGAAGATTTGGGGGGTACCAACTATGGCTACACCTTC
clone size: many; V gene: TRBV5-1; J gene: TRBJ2-7; D gene: TRBD2; CDR3 protein: CASSQGPGGPGEQYF; CDR3 DNA: TGCGCCAGCAGCCAGGGGCCGGGAGGGCCGGGTGAGCAGTACTTC
clone size: few; V gene: TRBV6-1; J gene: TRBJ1-1; D gene: .; CDR3 protein: CASIGGRNTEAFF; CDR3 DNA: TGTGCCAGCATTGGGGGCAGAAACACTGAAGCTTTCTTT
clone size: many; V gene: TRBV7-2; J gene: TRBJ2-7; D gene: .; CDR3 protein: CASSRWGFPYEQYF; CDR3 DNA: TGTGCCAGCAGCCGGTGGGGGTTTCCCTACGAGCAGTACTTC
clone size: .; V gene: TRBV7-6; J gene: TRBJ1-1; D gene: .; CDR3 protein: CASSLEEWGSHTEAFF; CDR3 DNA: TGTGCCAGCAGCTTAGAGGAGTGGGGTAGTCACACTGAAGCTTTCTTT
clone size: .; V gene: TRBV7-3; J gene: TRBJ2-7; D gene: TRBD2; CDR3 protein: CASSLAAGGQLYEQYF; CDR3 DNA: TGTGCCAGCAGCTTAGCAGCGGGAGGACAACTCTACGAGCAGTACTTC
clone size: .; V gene: TRBV7-3; J gene: TRBJ2-2; D gene: TRBD2; CDR3 protein: CASSSPGTSGRTGELFF; CDR3 DNA: TGTGCCAGCAGCTCTCCTGGGACTAGCGGGAGAACCGGGGAGCTGTTTTTT
clone size: .; V gene: TRBV20-1; J gene: TRBJ1-3; D gene: .; CDR3 protein: CSALTTGNTIYF; CDR3 DNA: TGCAGTGCTTTAACAACCGGAAACACCATATATTTT
clone size: .; V gene: TRBV4-3; J gene: TRBJ2-2; D gene: TRBD2; CDR3 protein: CASSQAGLAGTGELFF; CDR3 DNA: TGCGCCAGCAGCCAAGCGGGACTAGCGGGAACCGGGGAGCTGTTTTTT
clone size: .; V gene: TRBV25-1; J gene: TRBJ1-2; D gene: TRBD1; CDR3 protein: CASSEFRNRDRGYGYTF; CDR3 DNA: TGTGCCAGCAGTGAATTTCGGAACCGGGACAGGGGCTATGGCTACACCTTC